This T cell receptor beta chain comes out of a study of shared clonotypes between healthy human individuals. The CDR3 totals 15 residues. CDR1 is SEHNR, CDR2 FQNEAQ, per germline (reference sequence). The J segment lost 7 bases and the V segment lost 0 bases, leaving 6 bases of the junction unmatched. For sorted subsets, about 200 ng DNA per replicate equaled 30,000 or so T cell genomes. Assay used: immunoSEQ multiplex PCR; TCRdb lists only in-frame clones, some missing. Of approximately 620,000 clones listed, around 97% were seen once; the top ten hold about 0.057%. This clone has only one observation.

This TCR came from a young woman in good health. Sequencing was done on a sample of naive CD4+ T cells sorted from blood. Described subset: CD45RA+ positively selected. The chain joins TRBV7-9 to TRBJ1-2; 9 bases map to TRBD1. The CDR3 loop is CASSLADRGSIGYTF. The CDR3 region has the DNA TGTGCCAGCAGCTTAGCCGACAGGGGGAGTATTGGCTACACCTTC.